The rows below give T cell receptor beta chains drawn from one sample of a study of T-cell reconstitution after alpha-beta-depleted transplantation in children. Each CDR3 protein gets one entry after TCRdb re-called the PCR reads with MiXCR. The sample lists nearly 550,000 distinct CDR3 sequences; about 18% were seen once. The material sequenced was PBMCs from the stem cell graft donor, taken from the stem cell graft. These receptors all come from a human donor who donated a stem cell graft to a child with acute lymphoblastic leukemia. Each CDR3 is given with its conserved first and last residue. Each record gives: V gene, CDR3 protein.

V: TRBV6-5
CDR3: CASSQGSIQPQHF

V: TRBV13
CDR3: CASSLGLVQGGSIYEQYF

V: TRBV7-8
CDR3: CASSLVPGRREQYF

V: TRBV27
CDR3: CASSLSPGQPLLEQFF

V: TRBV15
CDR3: CATSRGGTRSETQYF

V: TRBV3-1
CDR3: CTCSPYTAGTLSANYGYTF

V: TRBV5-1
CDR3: CASSQTSTDTQYF

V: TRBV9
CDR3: CASSAPDYTIYF

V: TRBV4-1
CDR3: CASSLLRDEQFF

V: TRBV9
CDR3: CASSADNFNYGYTF

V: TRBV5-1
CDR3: CASSLEEPLTDTQYF

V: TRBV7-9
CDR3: CASSLEGRSDQPQHF

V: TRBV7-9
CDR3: CASSRTARDEQFF

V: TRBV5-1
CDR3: CASSFISGRNSGEQYF

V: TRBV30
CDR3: CAWSQGTDTQYF

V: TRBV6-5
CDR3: CASSYQGETQYF

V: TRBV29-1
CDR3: CSVLPGDNTYEQYF

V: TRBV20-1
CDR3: CSAREVIGTDTQYF

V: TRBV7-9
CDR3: CASSFFLGQAGEQYF